This T cell receptor (beta chain) was retrieved from a study of cytomegalovirus exposure and HLA in healthy donors. General study results and limits: According to reports, the classifier identified cytomegalovirus status with high specificity and sensitivity. Most TCRs appeared rarely, but some public TCRs recurred in many donors. There were a few CMV-associated chains whose specificity for CMV antigens was confirmed in vitro.

PCR involved 60 Vbeta and 13 Jbeta primers. Sequenced by immunoSEQ multiplex PCR; TCRdb stores in-frame clones only, minus some. The sample totals 150,000 to 200,000 clones. The CDR3 runs 16 residues. Trimming cost V 4 bases and J 5 bases; bases outside gene matches: 10. Germline assignment: CDR1 SGHRS and CDR2 YFSETQ. In regard to this clone: As yet, its antigen is unknown.

The donors (healthy individuals) were bone marrow donors. The V call is TRBV5-1, the J call TRBJ1-2; 11 nucleotides line up with TRBD1. The receptor's source is a woman in her late teens or twenties in good health and CMV-seropositive. The source material was PBMCs. In DNA form, the CDR3 reads TGCGCCAGCAGCGGTGGACAGGGGGCGTATAGTTATGGCTACACCTTC. This encodes CASSGGQGAYSYGYTF.